The sequence of this T cell receptor beta chain was determined in a study of glioma-infiltrating T cells after dendritic cell vaccination (dated by TCRdb to between 2015 and 2016). About the study as a whole: Of the roughly 15 glioblastoma patients in the cohort, all drawn from Phase I and II dendritic cell vaccination trials, 9 were newly diagnosed and 6 had recurrent disease. Survival after dendritic cell vaccination was correlated with TCR sequencing metrics such as TIL content and the overlap between tumor and blood repertoires. Between 2003 and 2012, the patients were given dendritic cell vaccination pulsed with autologous tumor lysate. To make the vaccine, monocyte-derived dendritic cells were cultured for less than nine days with IL-4 and GM-CSF and then pulsed overnight with autologous tumor lysate. In glioblastoma patients vaccinated with dendritic cells, deep sequencing of TCR beta CDR3 regions served to measure tumor-infiltrating lymphocyte content and to compare repertoires between tumor and blood. Three intradermal dendritic cell vaccine injections were administered to patients at biweekly intervals in the arm below the axilla. Beyond this particular receptor, the publication reports: TCR clonality showed no direct relationship with survival, which suggests that a diverse polyclonal response may be important. The response model built on TCR overlap across three groups was characterized as speculative, with prospective validation still needed. Longer time to progression and overall survival after dendritic cell vaccination were predicted by higher estimated pretreatment TIL content. The cohort was small and heterogeneous, few patients had complete blood and tumor sets, and even fewer had initial-recurrent tumor pairs.

Sample time point, as interpreted from the label and publication: after dendritic cell vaccination, including at tumor progression/relapse. Patients were selected on the basis of adequate residual fresh-frozen tumor tissue and more than two years of available survival data. Although molecular status otherwise differed among the glioblastoma patients, no patient had an isocitrate dehydrogenase mutation. PBMC were collected before vaccination, two weeks after the third vaccination, and at tumor progression when it occurred. Genomic DNA was extracted with the Qiagen DNeasy Blood extraction Kit. The immunoSEQ assay amplified TCRB CDR3 regions from 1.5 to 2.5 micrograms of genomic DNA, or from all available DNA when less than that amount was available. For multiplex PCR, 60 forward primers for TCR V beta segments and 13 reverse primers for J beta segments were used. To estimate reads per starting template, synthetic control templates were spiked into each sample at limiting dilution. Sequencing produced 87 bp reads on the Illumina HiSeq System. The authors processed their data as follows. PCR and sequencing errors were removed by a nearest neighbor algorithm that merged closely related sequences. TCR overlap was measured as the percentage of unique tumor TCR beta sequences also present in the same patient's peripheral blood. In TCRdb, the immuneACCESS table is reduced to in-frame sequences with V and J assigned. These tables do not hold every clone; where another copy was compared, an unresolved V gene accounts for under half, and the others remain unexplained. Clonal size and the V and J genes are those of that table, whereas D and trimming came from the DNA. The sample table holds 90,000 to 140,000 clones, of which about 90% were seen once. The ten largest clones add up to approximately 2.7% of the sample.

Comment on this clone: What this receptor recognizes is not known. Base qualities are not at hand, and no much larger clone is one base apart.

The source is a human donor with glioblastoma. The sequencing here drew on blood, taken after dendritic cell vaccination.

The CDR3: CAWSVRASGPYNEQFF. The nucleotide sequence reads TGTGCCTGGAGTGTACGAGCTAGCGGGCCGTACAATGAGCAGTTCTTC. The chain employs TRBV30 and TRBJ2-1; 8 bases in the junction line up with TRBD2. Unmatched junction bases come to 8, with V trimmed by 0 bases and J by 4 bases. The germline V gene (reference sequence) specifies GTSNPN as CDR1 and SVGIG as CDR2. Reading from cysteine to phenylalanine, the CDR3 counts 16 amino acids. CDR3 DNA is the only sequence kept; it has 48 bases, read in frame from the first base.